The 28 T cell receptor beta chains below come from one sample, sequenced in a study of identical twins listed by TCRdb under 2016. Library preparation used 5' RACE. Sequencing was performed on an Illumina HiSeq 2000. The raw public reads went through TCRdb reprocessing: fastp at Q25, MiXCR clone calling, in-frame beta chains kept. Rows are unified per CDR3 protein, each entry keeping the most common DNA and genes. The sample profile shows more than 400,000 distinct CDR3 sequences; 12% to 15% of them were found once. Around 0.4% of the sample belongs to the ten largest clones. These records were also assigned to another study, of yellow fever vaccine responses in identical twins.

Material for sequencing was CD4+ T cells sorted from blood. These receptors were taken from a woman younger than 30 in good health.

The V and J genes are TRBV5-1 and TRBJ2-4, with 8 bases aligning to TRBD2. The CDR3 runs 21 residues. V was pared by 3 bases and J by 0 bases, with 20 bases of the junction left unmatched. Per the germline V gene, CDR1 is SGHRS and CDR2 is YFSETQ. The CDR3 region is CASSSRETSAREGLAKNIQYF. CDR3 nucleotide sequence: TGCGCCAGCAGCTCCCGAGAGACTAGCGCAAGGGAGGGACTAGCCAAAAACATTCAGTACTTC.

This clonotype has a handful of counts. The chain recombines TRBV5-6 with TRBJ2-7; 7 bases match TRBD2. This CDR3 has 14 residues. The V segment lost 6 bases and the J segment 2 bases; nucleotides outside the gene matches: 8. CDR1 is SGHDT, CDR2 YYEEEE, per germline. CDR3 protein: CASNIAGAAYEQYF. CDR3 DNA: TGTGCCAGCAACATCGCGGGAGCCGCCTACGAGCAGTACTTC.

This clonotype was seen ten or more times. The CDR3: CASSLFSGTYNEQFF. CDR3 nucleotides: TGTGCCAGCAGCTTGTTCTCGGGTACTTACAATGAGCAGTTCTTC. The rearrangement uses TRBV7-6 and TRBJ2-1; D remains ambiguous. This CDR3 has 15 amino acids. Germline CDR1 SGHVS, CDR2 FNYEAQ. Trimming took off 3 bases at V and 4 bases at J, with 13 bases between the two ends.

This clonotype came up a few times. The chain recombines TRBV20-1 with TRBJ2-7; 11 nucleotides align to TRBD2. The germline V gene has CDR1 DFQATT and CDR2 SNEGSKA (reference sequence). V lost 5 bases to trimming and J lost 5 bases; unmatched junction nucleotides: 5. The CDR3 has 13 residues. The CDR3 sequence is CSAPTSGMHEQYF. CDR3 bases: TGCAGTGCTCCGACTAGCGGGATGCACGAGCAGTACTTC.

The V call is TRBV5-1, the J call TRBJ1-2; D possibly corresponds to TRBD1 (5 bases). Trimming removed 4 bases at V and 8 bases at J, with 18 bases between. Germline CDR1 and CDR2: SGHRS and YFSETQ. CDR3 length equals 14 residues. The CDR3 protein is CASSIPGTAKGYTF. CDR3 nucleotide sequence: TGCGCCAGCAGCATTCCCGGGACCGCGAAAGGCTACACCTTC.

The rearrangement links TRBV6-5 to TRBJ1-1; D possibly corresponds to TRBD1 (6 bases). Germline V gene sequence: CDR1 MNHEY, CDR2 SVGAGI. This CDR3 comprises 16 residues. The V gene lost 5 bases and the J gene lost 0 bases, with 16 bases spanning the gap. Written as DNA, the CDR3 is TGTGCCAGCAGTACTCATGGGGGGCCCCTGAACACTGAAGCTTTCTTT. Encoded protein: CASSTHGGPLNTEAFF.

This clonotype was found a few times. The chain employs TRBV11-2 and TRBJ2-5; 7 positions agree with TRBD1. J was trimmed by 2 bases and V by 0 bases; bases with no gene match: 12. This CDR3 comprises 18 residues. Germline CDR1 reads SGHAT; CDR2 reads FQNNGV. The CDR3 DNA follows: TGTGCCAGCAGCTTAGAATTTGCGAACAGGGGAAAGCAAGAGACCCAGTACTTC. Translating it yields CASSLEFANRGKQETQYF.

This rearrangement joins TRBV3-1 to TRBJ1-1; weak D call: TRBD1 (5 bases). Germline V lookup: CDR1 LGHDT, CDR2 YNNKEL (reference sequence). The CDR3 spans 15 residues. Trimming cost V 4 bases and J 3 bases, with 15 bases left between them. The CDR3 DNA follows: TGTGCCAGCAGCCGTCATTCGGGGGAACACACTGAAGCTTTCTTT. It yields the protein CASSRHSGEHTEAFF.

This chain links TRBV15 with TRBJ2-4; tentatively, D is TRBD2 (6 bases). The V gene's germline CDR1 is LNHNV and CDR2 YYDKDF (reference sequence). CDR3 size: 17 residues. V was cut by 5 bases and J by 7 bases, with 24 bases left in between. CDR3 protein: CATSGGTWGAEGNIQYF. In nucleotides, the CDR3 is TGTGCCACCAGCGGAGGGACCTGGGGAGCGGAAGGGAACATTCAGTACTTC.

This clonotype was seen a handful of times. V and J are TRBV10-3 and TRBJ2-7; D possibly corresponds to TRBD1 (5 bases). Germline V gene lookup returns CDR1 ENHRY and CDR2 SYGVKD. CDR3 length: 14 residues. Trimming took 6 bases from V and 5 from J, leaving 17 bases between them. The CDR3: CAIRGPGQGDEQYV. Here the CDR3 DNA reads TGTGCCATCAGGGGGCCTGGGCAAGGGGACGAGCAGTACGTC.

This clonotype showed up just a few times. CDR3 protein: CASSKTPKGGFEQFF. The CDR3 DNA reads TGTGCCAGCAGCAAAACCCCAAAGGGGGGATTTGAGCAGTTCTTC. The chain combines TRBV2 with TRBJ2-1; D tentatively reads TRBD1 or TRBD2 (6 bases each). The V end lost 6 bases, the J end lost 9 bases, and 21 bases lay between the germline ends. Per the germline V gene, CDR1 is SNHLY and CDR2 is FYNNEI. The CDR3 runs 15 residues.

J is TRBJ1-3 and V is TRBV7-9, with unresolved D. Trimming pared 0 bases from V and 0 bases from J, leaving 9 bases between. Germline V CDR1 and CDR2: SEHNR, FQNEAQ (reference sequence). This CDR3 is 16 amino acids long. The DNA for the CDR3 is TGTGCCAGCAGCTTAGCTACGGTCCCCTCTGGAAACACCATATATTTT. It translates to CASSLATVPSGNTIYF. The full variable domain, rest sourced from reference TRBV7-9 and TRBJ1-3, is DTGVSQNPRHKITKRGQNVTFRCDPISEHNRLYWYRQTLGQGPEFLTYFQNEAQLEKSRLLSDRFSAERPKGSFSTLEIQRTEQGDSAMYLCASSLATVPSGNTIYFGEGSWLTVV.

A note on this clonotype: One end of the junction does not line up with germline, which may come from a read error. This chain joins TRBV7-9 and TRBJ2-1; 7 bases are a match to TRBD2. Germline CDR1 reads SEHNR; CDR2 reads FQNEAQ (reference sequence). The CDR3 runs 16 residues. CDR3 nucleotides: TGTGCCAGCGACCTTAGGGAGGGTGTGTCAAACAAGGAGCAGTTCTTC. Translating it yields CASDLREGVSNKEQFF.

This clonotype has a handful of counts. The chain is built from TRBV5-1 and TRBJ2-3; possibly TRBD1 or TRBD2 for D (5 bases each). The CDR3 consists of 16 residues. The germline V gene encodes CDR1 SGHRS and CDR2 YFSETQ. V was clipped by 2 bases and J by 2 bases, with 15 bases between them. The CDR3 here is CASSLRGWGPTDTQYF. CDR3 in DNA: TGCGCCAGCAGCTTAAGGGGATGGGGACCCACAGATACGCAGTATTTT.

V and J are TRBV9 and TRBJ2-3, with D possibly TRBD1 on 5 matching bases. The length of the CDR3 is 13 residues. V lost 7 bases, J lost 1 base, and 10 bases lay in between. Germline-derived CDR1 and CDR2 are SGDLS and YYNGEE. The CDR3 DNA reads TGTGCCAGCGGACAAGGAGGCACAGATACGCAGTATTTT. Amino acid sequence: CASGQGGTDTQYF. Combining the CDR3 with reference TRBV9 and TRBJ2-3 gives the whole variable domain DSGVTQTPKHLITATGQRVTLRCSPRSGDLSVYWYQQSLDQGLQFLIQYYNGEERAKGNILERFSAQQFPDLHSELNLSSLELGDSALYFCASGQGGTDTQYFGPGTRLTVL.

CDR3 sequence (DNA): TGTGCCAGCAGTGAACTATCCTATTACAATGAGCAGTTCTTC. Translated, it gives CASSELSYYNEQFF. V is TRBV6-1 and J is TRBJ2-1, with D unresolved. CDR1 is MNHNS, CDR2 SASEGT, per germline. The CDR3 extends over 14 amino acids. V lost 2 bases and J 4 bases, leaving 9 bases between the germline ends.

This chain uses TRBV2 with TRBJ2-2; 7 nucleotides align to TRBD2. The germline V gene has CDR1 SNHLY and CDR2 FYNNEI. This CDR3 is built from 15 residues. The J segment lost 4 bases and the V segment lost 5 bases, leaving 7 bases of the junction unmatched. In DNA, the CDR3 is TGTGCCAGCAGTACCCTGGGGGGGGTCACCGGGGAGCTGTTTTTT. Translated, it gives CASSTLGGVTGELFF.

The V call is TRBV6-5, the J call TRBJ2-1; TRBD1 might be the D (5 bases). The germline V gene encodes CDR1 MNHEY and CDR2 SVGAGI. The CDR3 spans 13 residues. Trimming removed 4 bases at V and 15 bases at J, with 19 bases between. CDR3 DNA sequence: TGTGCCAGCAGTTTATCCCAGGGCGCACTCCTGTTCTTC. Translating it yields CASSLSQGALLFF.

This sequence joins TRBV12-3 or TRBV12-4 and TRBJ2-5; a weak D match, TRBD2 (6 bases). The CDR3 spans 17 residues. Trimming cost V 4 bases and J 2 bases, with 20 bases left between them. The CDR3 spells CASSSPRGGLKQETQYF. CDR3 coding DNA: TGTGCCAGCAGTTCGCCCCGGGGAGGATTAAAGCAAGAGACCCAGTACTTC.

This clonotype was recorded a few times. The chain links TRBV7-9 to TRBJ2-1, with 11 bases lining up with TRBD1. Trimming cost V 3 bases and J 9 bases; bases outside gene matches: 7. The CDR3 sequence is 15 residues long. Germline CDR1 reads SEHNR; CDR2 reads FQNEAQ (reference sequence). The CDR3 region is CASSFEGQGAFEQFF. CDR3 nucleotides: TGTGCCAGCAGCTTCGAAGGACAGGGGGCATTTGAGCAGTTCTTC.

Written as DNA, the CDR3 is TGCAGTGCCGGGACAGGAACCCTAGAAAAACTGTTTTTT. Translating it yields CSAGTGTLEKLFF. V gene TRBV20-1 combines with J gene TRBJ1-4; 8 bases agree with TRBD1. CDR1 and CDR2 from the germline V gene are DFQATT and SNEGSKA (reference sequence). J lost 8 bases, V lost 6 bases, and 8 bases had no gene match. The length of the CDR3 is 13 residues.

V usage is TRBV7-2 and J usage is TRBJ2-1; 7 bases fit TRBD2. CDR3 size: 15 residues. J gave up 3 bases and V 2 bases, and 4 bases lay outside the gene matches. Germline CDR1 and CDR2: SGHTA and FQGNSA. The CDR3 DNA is TGTGCCAGCAGCTTAATAGCGGGCAACTACAATGAGCAGTTCTTC. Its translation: CASSLIAGNYNEQFF.

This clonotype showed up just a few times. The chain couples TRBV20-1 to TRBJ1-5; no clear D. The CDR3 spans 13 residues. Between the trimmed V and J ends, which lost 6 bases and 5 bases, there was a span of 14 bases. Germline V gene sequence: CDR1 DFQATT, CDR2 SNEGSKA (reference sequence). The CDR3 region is CSATDMWDQPQHF. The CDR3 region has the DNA TGCAGTGCCACAGACATGTGGGATCAGCCCCAGCATTTT.

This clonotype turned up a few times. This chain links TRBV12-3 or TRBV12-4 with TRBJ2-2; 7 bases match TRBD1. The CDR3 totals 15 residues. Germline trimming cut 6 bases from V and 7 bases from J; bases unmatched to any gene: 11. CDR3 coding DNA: TGTGCCAGCAGCCCTGTAAGGGGGCAGAGCGGGGAGCTGTTTTTT. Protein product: CASSPVRGQSGELFF.

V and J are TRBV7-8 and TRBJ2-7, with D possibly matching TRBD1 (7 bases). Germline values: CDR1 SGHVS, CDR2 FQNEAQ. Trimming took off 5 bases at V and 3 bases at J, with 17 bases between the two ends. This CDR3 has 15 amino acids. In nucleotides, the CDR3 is TGTGCCAGCAGCAAACAGGGGCGCGGGGACTACGAGCAGTACGTC. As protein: CASSKQGRGDYEQYV.

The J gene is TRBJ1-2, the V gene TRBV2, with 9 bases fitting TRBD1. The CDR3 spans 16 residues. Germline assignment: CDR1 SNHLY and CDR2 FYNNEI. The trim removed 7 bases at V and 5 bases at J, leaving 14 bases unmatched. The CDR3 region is CASTGQGSLMVYGYTF. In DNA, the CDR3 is TGTGCCAGCACTGGACAGGGGAGTTTGATGGTATATGGCTACACCTTC.

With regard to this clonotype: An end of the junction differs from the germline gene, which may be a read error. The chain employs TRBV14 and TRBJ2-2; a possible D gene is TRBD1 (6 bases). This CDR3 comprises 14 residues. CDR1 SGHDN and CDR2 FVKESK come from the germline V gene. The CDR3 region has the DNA TGTGCCAGCAACCAACAGGGTTTCCACCGGGAGCTGTTTTTT. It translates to CASNQQGFHRELFF.

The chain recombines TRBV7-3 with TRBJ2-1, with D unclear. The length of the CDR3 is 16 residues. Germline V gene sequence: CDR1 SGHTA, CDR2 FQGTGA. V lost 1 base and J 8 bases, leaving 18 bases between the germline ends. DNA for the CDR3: TGTGCCAGCAGCTTAAAGCCGGTAACCTCTTTGGATGAGCAGTTCTTC. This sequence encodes CASSLKPVTSLDEQFF. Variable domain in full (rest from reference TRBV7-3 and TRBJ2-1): GAGVSQTPSNKVTEKGKYVELRCDPISGHTALYWYRQSLGQGPEFLIYFQGTGAADDSGLPNDRFFAVRPEGSVSTLKIQRTERGDSAVYLCASSLKPVTSLDEQFFGPGTRLTVL.